The 31 T cell receptor delta chains in this list originate from one sample, sequenced in a study of gamma delta lymphoproliferative disorders and STAT genes. PBMCs from patients and controls supplied the genomic DNA for sequencing. TCRdb reanalyzed the multiplex PCR reads using CATT. This sample has some 1,400 delta-chain clones, with 0.8% to 0.9% found just once. Sequencing was carried out using blood. These receptor sequences come from a human donor in good health.

Concerning this clone: A single base is all that separates this from a far larger clone, so a read error is likely. Distinct nucleotide sequences in the sample also encode this CDR3. The chain couples TRDV1 to TRDJ1, with 10 positions matching TRDD3. The length of the CDR3 is 24 residues. CDR1 is TSWWSYY and CDR2 is QGS in the germline V gene. CDR3 residues: CALGERPVPLPIVWGIPDTDKLIF. The DNA for the CDR3 is TGTGCTCTCGGGGAACGGCCCGTCCCCCTTCCTATTGTTTGGGGGATACCGGATACCGATAAACTCATCTTT.

This clone has a handful of counts. A far larger clone is one nucleotide away, so this likely arose from a read error. The same CDR3 arises from other DNA sequences in this sample as well. CDR3 region: CALGELEYPRRTGGYDKLIF. The CDR3 nucleotides are TGTGCTCTTGGGGAACTAGAATACCCTCGTCGTACTGGGGGATACGATAAACTCATCTTT. This rearrangement joins TRDV1 to TRDJ1, with TRDD3 matching over 11 bases. Germline CDR1 is TSWWSYY and CDR2 is QGS. This CDR3 has 20 residues. Unmatched junction bases numbered 16, after V lost 0 bases and J lost 4 bases.

In the case of this clone: TCRdb's listed protein matches a much larger clone and diverges from this DNA's translation at residue 15, likely through a read error; the protein shown comes from the DNA. This chain connects TRAV38-2/DV8 to TRDJ1, with a possible D match to TRDD3 (6 bases). The germline gives CDR1 TSESDYY, CDR2 QEAYKQQN. The CDR3 runs to 19 residues. CDR3: CAFMKPQGGGWGFTGKLIF. The CDR3 DNA reads as TGTGCTTTCATGAAGCCACAGGGTGGCGGGTGGGGGTTCACCGGTAAACTCATCTTT.

Remarks on this clone: A read error likely explains why the TCRdb protein, taken from a much larger clone, differs from this DNA's translation at residue 7; the protein shown is translated from the DNA. The chain employs TRDV1 and TRDJ1, with D maybe TRDD2 (6 bases). The germline V and J ends were trimmed by 9 bases and 0 bases, with 23 bases remaining between them. The CDR3 runs 17 residues. Germline V gene data show CDR1 as TSWWSYY and CDR2 as QGS. CDR3 sequence (DNA): TGTGCTCTACATCGGGGGTGCCTTTCCTATAACACCGATAAACTCATCTTT. Its protein product is CALHRGCLSYNTDKLIF.

This clone was recorded a few times. This sequence is one base from a far larger clone and is likely a read error. The sample holds other DNA sequences that translate to the same CDR3. V and J are TRDV2 and TRDJ1; 13 bases match TRDD3. The CDR3 consists of 24 residues. CDR1 is GEAIGNYY, CDR2 EKD, per germline. V lost 2 bases and J lost 5; bases outside the gene matches: 31. CDR3: CACDSLNWGIRDQGEGWALDKLIF. In nucleotides, the CDR3 is TGTGCCTGTGACAGCCTTAACTGGGGGATACGCGATCAGGGCGAAGGTTGGGCGCTTGATAAACTCATCTTT.

With regard to this clone: TCRdb lists the protein of a much larger clone for this DNA, which differs at residue 9, so this is likely a read error; the protein given here is translated from the DNA itself. The rearrangement links TRDV2 to TRDJ1; no clear D. Looked up from germline, CDR1 is GEAIGNYY and CDR2 is EKD. V was clipped by 3 bases and J by 0 bases, with 13 bases between them. The CDR3 extends over 15 amino acids. The CDR3: CACDRVGPNTDKLIF. CDR3 coding DNA: TGTGCCTGTGACCGAGTTGGACCGAACACCGATAAACTCATCTTT.

Remarks on this clone: Since a far larger clone is one base different, this is likely a read error. The same CDR3 is also encoded by other DNA sequences in this sample. The chain uses TRDV2 and TRDJ1; 10 positions agree with TRDD3. This CDR3 comprises 18 residues. Germline V gene data show CDR1 as GEAIGNYY and CDR2 as EKD. The CDR3 here is CACDTVLVGDTYTDKLIF. DNA for the CDR3: TGTGCGTGTGACACCGTTTTGGTGGGGGATACCTACACCGATAAACTCATCTTT.

This clone has only a few counts. This sequence is one base from a far larger clone and is likely a read error. This sample also contains other DNA sequences that code for the same CDR3. J is TRDJ1 and V is TRDV1; 10 bases match TRDD3. V lost 1 base and J lost 2; bases outside the gene matches: 28. The CDR3 extends over 24 amino acids. The germline V gene has CDR1 TSWWSYY and CDR2 QGS. The DNA of the CDR3 is TGTGCTCTTGGGGAACGACCCGTCCCCCTTCCTATTGTTTGGGGGATACCGGATACCGATAAACTCATCTTT. This gives the protein CALGERPVPLPIVWGIPDTDKLIF.

As regards this clone: Only one base separates this from a far larger clonotype, so it likely reflects a read error. In the same sample, other DNA sequences code for this CDR3. The chain uses TRDV2 and TRDJ1, with 12 bases lining up with TRDD3. The length of the CDR3 is 18 residues. Looked up from germline, CDR1 is GEAIGNYY and CDR2 is EKD. CDR3 nucleotides: TGTGCATGTGACTCAGTCCATCTGGGGGATACGTTCACCGATAAACTCATCTTT. Its translation is CACDSVHLGDTFTDKLIF.

This clone showed up just a few times. TCRdb pairs this DNA with a much larger clone's protein that differs at residue 11, likely a read error; the protein shown was translated from the DNA. V gene TRDV2 combines with J gene TRDJ1; 12 nucleotides align to TRDD3. CDR1 and CDR2 from the germline V gene are GEAIGNYY and EKD. This CDR3 spans 24 amino acids. After removal of 2 bases from V and 4 bases from J, the junction contained 31 bases not matched to a gene. In DNA, the CDR3 is TGTGCCTGTGACAGCCTTAACTGGGGGATACACGATCAGGGCGAAGGTTGGGCGCTCGATAAACTCATCTTT. Its translation: CACDSLNWGIHDQGEGWALDKLIF.

Remarks on this clone: The amino acid sequence in TCRdb belongs to a much larger clone and departs from this DNA's translation at residue 4, likely a sequencing read error; the sequence shown is translated from the DNA. The chain couples TRDV1 to TRDJ1, with TRDD3 identical over 8 bases. CDR1 and CDR2 (germline): TSWWSYY, QGS. The CDR3 length is 24 residues. The CDR3 DNA sequence: TGTGCTCTTGAGGAATATTTGGTCGCCAATTTCATAACTGGGGGCCCGAAGTACACCGATAAACTCATCTTT. Translating gives CALEEYLVANFITGGPKYTDKLIF.

This clone was recorded a few times. This DNA translates differently at residue 13 from the TCRdb protein, which is that of a much larger clone; a read error is likely, and the protein shown is the DNA's own translation. The chain uses TRDV2 and TRDJ1, with 11 positions matching TRDD3. Germline V gene sequence: CDR1 GEAIGNYY, CDR2 EKD. The CDR3 is made up of 17 amino acids. The CDR3 bases are TGTGCCTGTGACACCCTACGACTGGGGGATAACACCAATAAACTCATCTTT. It specifies CACDTLRLGDNTNKLIF.

This clone was recorded a few times. With only one base between it and a far larger clone, this is likely a read error. Other DNA sequences from this sample encode an identical CDR3 as well. The chain joins TRDV1 to TRDJ1; TRDD3 agrees at 13 bases. CDR3 length equals 19 residues. Germline lookup yields CDR1 TSWWSYY and CDR2 QGS. J gave up 0 bases and V 1 base, and 8 bases lay outside the gene matches. CDR3 nucleotide sequence: TGTGCTCTTGGGGAACAACCCCTACTGGGGGATACGTACACCGATAAACTCATCTTT. This gives the protein CALGEQPLLGDTYTDKLIF.

As concerns this clone: TCRdb has a much larger clone's protein, which differs at residue 8 from the translation of this DNA, likely because of a read error; what is shown is the protein translated from the DNA. CDR3 sequence (DNA): TGTGCAATGAGATTGTCCTCCGGGGGGTTAGATAAACTCATCTTT. Protein product: CAMRLSSGGLDKLIF. This rearrangement joins TRAV14/DV4 to TRDJ1; D is perhaps TRDD3 (5 bases). Trimming removed 5 bases at V and 5 bases at J, with 18 bases between. The CDR3 has 15 amino acids. Germline V gene data show CDR1 as TSDPSYG and CDR2 as QGSYDQQN (reference sequence).

A few counts support this clone. Translating this DNA gives a protein that differs at residue 11 from the TCRdb one, which belongs to a much larger clone; a read error is likely, and the protein shown is this translation. This chain links TRDV2 with TRDJ2; D remains unclear. This CDR3 is 13 amino acids long. In germline, CDR1 is GEAIGNYY, CDR2 EKD. Here the CDR3 reads CASSYLPTAQFFF. The CDR3 DNA follows: TGTGCCTCCTCTTATCTCCCGACAGCACAATTCTTCTTT.

Comment on this clone: A far more abundant clone sits one base away, making this likely a read error. This specimen includes other DNA sequences encoding the same CDR3. The chain is built from TRAV38-2/DV8 and TRDJ1; D may be TRDD3 (6 bases). CDR3 length equals 19 residues. Germline-derived CDR1 and CDR2 are TSESDYY and QEAYKQQN. The CDR3: CAFMKPQGGGWGFTDKLIF. Written as DNA, the CDR3 is TGTGCTTTCATGAAGCCACAGGGTGGCGGGTGGGGGTTCACCGATAAACTCATCTTC.

Worth noting for this clone: The translation of this DNA and the TCRdb protein of a much larger clone differ at residue 13, probably owing to a read error; the protein shown here is translated from the DNA. V usage is TRDV2 and J usage is TRDJ1; 9 positions match TRDD3. The V gene's germline CDR1 is GEAIGNYY and CDR2 EKD. The CDR3 covers 15 residues. For the CDR3, the DNA is TGTGCCTGTGACACCGTGGGGGATATCGGCGATAAACCCATCTTT. Its protein is CACDTVGDIGDKPIF.

As regards this clone: The mismatch at residue 3 between this DNA's translation and the TCRdb protein of a much larger clone likely reflects a read error; the protein shown is translated from the DNA. V gene TRDV2 combines with J gene TRDJ1; TRDD3 aligns across 13 bases. CDR3 length: 18 amino acids. CDR1 is GEAIGNYY and CDR2 is EKD in the germline V gene. As DNA, the CDR3 is TGTGCCTATGACGCCCTACTGGGGGATACGGACTTAACCGATAAACTCATCTTT. The encoded protein is CAYDALLGDTDLTDKLIF.

This clone was recorded many times. A far larger clone lies a single base away; this is likely a read error. Additional DNA sequences in this sample encode the identical CDR3. V usage is TRDV2 and J usage is TRDJ1, with D possibly matching TRDD3 (5 bases). The germline gives CDR1 GEAIGNYY, CDR2 EKD. This CDR3 comprises 14 residues. The CDR3 here is CACDTVLDTDKLIF. For the CDR3, the DNA is TGTGCCTGCGACACTGTACTGGACACCGATAAACTCATCTTT.

Turning to this clone: TCRdb's protein, taken from a much larger clone, differs from this DNA's translation at residue 3, likely owing to a read error; the protein displayed comes from the DNA. V and J are TRDV1 and TRDJ3; 8 bases match TRDD3. CDR3 size: 25 residues. The germline CDR1 and CDR2 sequences are TSWWSYY and QGS. The CDR3 here is CAPGEHSIVGDHGLAKTWDTRQMFF. In nucleotides, the CDR3 is TGTGCTCCTGGGGAACATAGTATAGTGGGGGATCATGGGTTGGCCAAGACCTGGGACACCCGACAGATGTTTTTC.

Worth noting for this clone: With a far larger clone one base away, a read error is the likely cause. Other DNA sequences in the same sample also yield this CDR3. CDR3: CACVTGGIWTDKLIF. The CDR3 region has the DNA TGTGCCTGTGTAACTGGAGGGATATGGACCGATAAACTCATCTTT. The chain links TRDV2 to TRDJ1; D perhaps matches TRDD3 (6 bases). The length of the CDR3 is 15 residues. Germline lookup yields CDR1 GEAIGNYY and CDR2 EKD. V lost 5 bases, J lost 2 bases, and 17 bases lay in between.

This clone was picked up many times. For this DNA, TCRdb reports the protein of a much larger clone, which diverges at residue 10, most likely from a read error; the protein presented here is translated directly from the DNA. The rearrangement links TRDV2 to TRDJ1; maybe TRDD3 (6 bases). V lost 3 bases and J lost 1, with 23 bases in between. CDR3 size: 18 residues. Per germline, CDR1 GEAIGNYY and CDR2 EKD. The CDR3 DNA follows: TGTGCCTGTGACTCAGTCCATCTGGGGAATACGTTCACCGATAAACTCATCTTT. This translates into CACDSVHLGNTFTDKLIF.

This clone appeared a few times. A far larger clone is a single base away, which makes a read error likely. The V and J genes are TRDV1 and TRDJ3; the match to TRDD3 covers 8 bases. CDR3 size: 25 residues. J was trimmed by 2 bases and V by 1 base; bases with no gene match: 25. CDR1 and CDR2 from the germline V gene are TSWWSYY and QGS. CDR3 nucleotides: TGTGCTCTTGGGGAACATAGTGTAGTGGGGGATCATGGGTTGGCCAAGACCTGGGACACCCGACAGATGTTTTTC. Amino acid sequence: CALGEHSVVGDHGLAKTWDTRQMFF.

This clone was observed many times. A single base is all that separates this from a far larger clone, so a read error is likely. This sample also contains other DNA sequences that code for the same CDR3. The chain recombines TRDV1 with TRDJ1, with D unclear. Germline assignment: CDR1 TSWWSYY and CDR2 QGS. This CDR3 contains 19 residues. The ends were cut back, 5 bases at V and 0 bases at J, with 25 bases in the middle. CDR3: CALGPYLYVLVPYTDKLIF. The CDR3 DNA is TGTGCTCTTGGGCCTTACCTGTACGTCTTGGTTCCGTACACCGATAAACTCATCTTT.

This clone showed up just a few times. TCRdb's protein, taken from a much larger clone, differs from this DNA's translation at residue 11, likely owing to a read error; the protein displayed comes from the DNA. The same CDR3 arises from other DNA sequences in this sample as well. The rearrangement links TRDV2 to TRDJ1; 12 bases agree with TRDD3. Looked up from germline, CDR1 is GEAIGNYY and CDR2 is EKD. V shed 3 bases and J 0 bases; nucleotides not matched to a gene: 7. The length of the CDR3 is 17 residues. Here the CDR3 DNA reads TGTGCCTGTGACGTGCTACTGGGGGATACCTACACCGATAAACTCATCTTT. It yields the protein CACDVLLGDTYTDKLIF.

Notes on this clone: TCRdb's listed protein matches a much larger clone and diverges from this DNA's translation at residue 6, likely through a read error; the protein shown comes from the DNA. CDR3 loop: CAFSCCNLLGGAYTDKLIF. CDR3 DNA sequence: TGTGCCTTCTCTTGCTGTAATTTACTGGGGGGGGCGTACACCGATAAACTCATCTTT. The chain recombines TRDV3 with TRDJ1, with TRDD3 matching over 8 bases. Germline lookup yields CDR1 TVYSNPD and CDR2 GDNSRS (reference sequence). This CDR3 comprises 19 residues. Germline trimming cut 3 bases from V and 0 bases from J; bases unmatched to any gene: 21.

This clone was detected only a few times. The mismatch at residue 21 between this DNA's translation and the TCRdb protein of a much larger clone likely reflects a read error; the protein shown is translated from the DNA. The chain employs TRDV1 and TRDJ1; 8 positions match TRDD3. Germline V CDR1 and CDR2: TSWWSYY, QGS. The CDR3 runs to 24 residues. In DNA, the CDR3 is TGTGCTCTTGGGGAATATTTGGTCGCCAATTTCATAACTGGGGGCCCGAAGTACACCGATATACTCATCTTT. This gives the protein CALGEYLVANFITGGPKYTDILIF.

On this clone itself: The protein recorded in TCRdb matches a much larger clone and deviates from this DNA's translation at residue 10, suggesting a read error; the protein here is obtained by translating the DNA. The gene calls are TRDV2 and TRDJ1; D unclear. V lost 3 bases to trimming and J lost 4 bases, with 17 bases between them. CDR3 size: 15 residues. The germline V gene has CDR1 GEAIGNYY and CDR2 EKD. This CDR3 is CACDRVGPYIDKLIF. CDR3 nucleotide sequence: TGTGCCTGTGACCGAGTTGGACCGTACATCGATAAACTCATCTTT.

This clone was seen a handful of times. Translating this DNA gives a protein that differs at residue 5 from the TCRdb one, which belongs to a much larger clone; a read error is likely, and the protein shown is this translation. Here the J gene is TRDJ1 and the V gene is not called; the tabulated D call, TRDD3, remains unverified against the DNA. This CDR3 comprises 13 residues. The CDR3 region is CASGRYGVDKLIF. In DNA, the CDR3 is TGTGCCTCCGGGAGATACGGAGTCGATAAACTCATCTTT.

A remark on this clone: A read error is the likely source, as a far larger clone sits one nucleotide away. The sample carries other DNA sequences with the same CDR3. This CDR3 reads CACDTMSSYGANYYTDKLIF. The CDR3 DNA reads TGTGCCTGTGACACCATGAGCTCCTATGGAGCCAACTATTACACCGATAAACTCATCTTT. The chain joins TRDV2 to TRDJ1, with D possibly TRDD2 on 5 matching bases. This CDR3 has 20 residues. Trimming took 0 bases from V and 0 from J, leaving 25 bases between them. The V gene's germline CDR1 is GEAIGNYY and CDR2 EKD.

This clone was seen more than once but under ten times. The protein that TCRdb holds for this DNA derives from a much larger clone and differs from the translated DNA at residue 18, which likely indicates a read error; the protein shown here is translated from the DNA. This chain joins TRDV3 and TRDJ1; 8 nucleotides align to TRDD3. The CDR3 covers 19 residues. Germline V gene lookup returns CDR1 TVYSNPD and CDR2 GDNSRS (reference sequence). CDR3 in amino acids: CAFSCYNLLGGAYTDKLTF. The CDR3 DNA reads TGTGCCTTCTCTTGCTATAATTTACTGGGGGGGGCGTACACCGATAAACTCACCTTT.